This is a list of T cell receptor beta chains from one sample in a study of blood T cell repertoires in COVID-19. TCRdb keeps only in-frame clones here, not all; method: immunoSEQ multiplex PCR. Seen here are some 37,000 clones, less than 95% observed once, and the top ten hold around 4.9%. The sequenced sample was peripheral blood. Receptors were obtained from a human donor in a cohort sampled during active COVID-19. Each CDR3 is given with its conserved first and last residue. Clone size is stated in some rows and not others, as once, few, many or a class when expanded.

clone_size,j_call,v_call,cdr3_aa
NA,TRBJ2-5,TRBV5-1,CASSRQGTQETQYF
NA,TRBJ2-6,TRBV5-1,CASSLGMDRGSGGANVLTF
once,TRBJ1-6,TRBV27,CASSLSGGQGSSYNSPLHF
NA,TRBJ2-1,TRBV3-1/TRBV3-2,CASSQRGRGYNEQFF
once,TRBJ2-7,TRBV12-1,CASSSWGLAGPLTYEQYF
NA,TRBJ1-3,TRBV28,CASSTGGGPGRETIYF
NA,TRBJ2-2,TRBV15,CATSRDTDTGELFF
NA,TRBJ2-1,TRBV7-3,CASSPDGGGRARNEQFF
once,TRBJ2-7,TRBV7-2,CASSYGLAGGLYEQYF
NA,TRBJ1-1,TRBV28,CALRGQGSNTEAFF
NA,TRBJ2-7,TRBV11-2,CASSQRGIGYEQYF
few,TRBJ2-7,TRBV3-1/TRBV3-2,CASSHNSGSLHEQYF
NA,TRBJ2-3,TRBV15,CATSRGTRGSSTDTQYF
once,TRBJ2-1,TRBV5-1,CASSSGLAGGEQFF
NA,TRBJ1-2,TRBV2,CASSSGRTGAGYTF
NA,TRBJ2-3,TRBV7-2,CASSLGRQGTDTQYF
NA,TRBJ2-3,TRBV5-4,CASSLVREVEDTQYF
NA,TRBJ1-5,TRBV6-1,CASSEGRGSNQPQHF
once,TRBJ2-6,TRBV18,CASSMQGAGANVLTF
NA,TRBJ1-1,TRBV19,CASKRQMNTEAFF
once,TRBJ2-7,TRBV7-6,CASSPTVTYEQYF
NA,TRBJ2-7,TRBV19,CASSIETGRREQYF
NA,TRBJ2-7,TRBV24-1,CATSGSGSSYEQYF
NA,TRBJ1-1,TRBV5-4,CASSLKQGNTEAFF
NA,TRBJ2-2,TRBV4-1,CASSSPGLGRTGELFF
NA,TRBJ2-2,TRBV20-1,CSASSLDRNTGELFF
NA,TRBJ1-2,TRBV4-2,CASSQDLDGRGLFYGYTF
NA,TRBJ2-5,TRBV7-7,CASSRLAGAQETQYF
NA,TRBJ2-3,TRBV6-2/TRBV6-3,CASSSLPKTSGRADTQYF
NA,TRBJ1-5,TRBV18,CASSPADSSQPQHF
once,TRBJ2-3,TRBV7-9,CASSFPGTDTDTQYF
NA,TRBJ1-5,TRBV3-1/TRBV3-2,CASSSGTGNQPQHF
NA,TRBJ2-5,TRBV9,CASSVSGGETQYF
NA,TRBJ2-5,TRBV19,CASSIGSGGGETQYF
NA,TRBJ1-2,TRBV30,CAWSVVPGGNLNYGYTF
NA,TRBJ2-7,TRBV5-4,CASSLGGTGSDEQYF
NA,TRBJ1-5,TRBV28,CASSLRSTGKPQHF
NA,TRBJ1-2,TRBV27,CASSSPRGTTFGGYTF
few,TRBJ2-1,TRBV5-1,CASSFAGGPFVEQFF
once,TRBJ2-5,TRBV5-1,CASSSNLGGMETQYF
NA,TRBJ1-2,TRBV18,CASSPPSSGRNYGYTF
NA,TRBJ1-5,TRBV28,CASSPAGAGEGTQHF
NA,TRBJ2-3,TRBV28,CASSHPGTRESDTQYF
NA,TRBJ2-1,TRBV11-2,CASRAGGLYNEQFF
NA,TRBJ1-5,TRBV6-5,CASRHGLYSNQPQHF
NA,TRBJ2-7,TRBV6-1,CASSELGTRGGEQYF
NA,TRBJ2-1,TRBV21-1,CASSLAGDYNEQFF
once,TRBJ2-1,TRBV11-3,CASSSGTSASNEQFF
once,TRBJ2-1,TRBV7-2,CASSSLAGGQNEQFF
NA,TRBJ2-2,TRBV19,CASRPDRTGELFF
NA,TRBJ2-2,TRBV6-5,CASSYSGQGGTGELFF
NA,TRBJ2-1,TRBV5-5,CASSLPGLAGIGEQFF
NA,TRBJ2-7,TRBV5-1,CASSLEVGGYEQYF
NA,TRBJ2-3,TRBV28,CASSPLGLAGTDTQYF
NA,TRBJ2-1,TRBV4-1,CASSQVRGFYSGGGDRDEQFF
NA,TRBJ1-6,TRBV11-2,CASSLSGFNSPLHF
NA,TRBJ2-7,TRBV7-2,CASSTAGDAAYEQYF
NA,TRBJ1-2,TRBV6-4,CASRPGQGRTGGYTF
NA,TRBJ1-5,TRBV7-8,CASSRTGTELNQPQHF